This T cell receptor beta chain is from a study of type 1 regulatory T cells. As for the study in general: This in vitro CD4 product, T-allo10, is enriched for Tr1 cells and alloantigen-specific.

The study, taken as a whole, reports: Tr1 cells had a more restricted TCR repertoire than non-Tr1 cells.

Germline assignment: CDR1 SGHRS and CDR2 YFSETQ. The CDR3 totals 15 residues. V shed 3 bases and J 4 bases; nucleotides not matched to a gene: 3. TCRdb re-called the reads through MiXCR, storing one row per CDR3 protein. The sample holds tens of thousands of distinct CDR3 sequences; more than 20% are singletons and the top ten take under 8.5%. Remarks on this clonotype: As yet, its antigen is unknown.

This TCR came from a human donor in good health. The specimen sequenced was cultured type 1 regulatory T (Tr1) cells, either the whole culture or a sorted fraction (not recorded which). The chain employs TRBV5-1 and TRBJ2-1; 11 positions agree with TRBD2. In nucleotides, the CDR3 is TGCGCCAGCAGCTACTTAGCGGGAGGGTACAATGAGCAGTTCTTC. This sequence encodes CASSYLAGGYNEQFF.